Presented here are 22 T cell receptor beta chains from one specimen sequenced in a study of T-cell reconstitution after alpha-beta-depleted transplantation in children (dated by TCRdb to about 2016). What the treatment or condition label conveys for this sample: allogeneic hematopoietic cell transplantation with graft depleted of TCRalphabeta T cells and CD19 B cells. The library came from PCR. The data were produced on an Illumina HiSeq 2500. TCR library preparation used molecular barcoding, with unique molecular identifiers applied to normalize quantification of the TCRbeta repertoire. The public reads were quality trimmed at Q25 with fastp and then assembled into clones with MiXCR by TCRdb, keeping productive beta chains. When rows share a CDR3 protein, they turn into one entry using the most common DNA and genes. This sample gives fewer than 700,000 distinct CDR3 sequences in total; about an eighth of them show up just once. Over 2% of the sample is in the top ten clones.

Sequenced material: PBMCs, mostly from graft donor cells, taken 360 days after TCRalphabeta/CD19-depleted stem cell transplant. The receptor source for this set is a male patient aged 5 to 17 who had a stem cell transplant for acute myeloid leukemia, so the T cells may come from the graft donor.

This clonotype has a handful of counts. For the CDR3, the DNA is TGTGCCAGCAGTTACTCGGGGTTGCTAGCGGGAGGGGTTGAGCAGTTCTTC. Translation gives CASSYSGLLAGGVEQFF. The V call is TRBV6-5, the J call TRBJ2-1; 12 nucleotides align to TRBD2. Germline V CDR1 and CDR2: MNHEY, SVGAGI. The CDR3 spans 17 residues. V gave up 0 bases and J gave up 9 bases; unmatched junction bases: 9.

This clonotype showed up just a few times. This rearrangement joins TRBV6-1 to TRBJ2-2; 10 bases map to TRBD2. The V segment lost 7 bases and the J segment 3 bases; nucleotides outside the gene matches: 29. The CDR3 length is 23 residues. CDR1 MNHNS and CDR2 SASEGT come from the germline V gene. In nucleotides, the CDR3 is TGTGCCAGCACCCCTTCGGCATGGGCCCTCGGAACTAGCGGGAAAATTGACACCGGGGAGCTGTTTTTT. Translated, it gives CASTPSAWALGTSGKIDTGELFF.

V and J are TRBV28 and TRBJ2-5, with a weak D call TRBD1 (5 bases). The germline V gene has CDR1 MDHEN and CDR2 SYDVKM. With 6 bases removed from V and 2 bases from J, the gap between germline ends came to 16 bases. The CDR3 has 15 amino acids. CDR3 loop: CASSPGRQIQETQYF. The DNA of the CDR3 is TGTGCCAGCAGCCCCGGCCGACAGATTCAAGAGACCCAGTACTTC.

This clonotype was counted ten times or more. CDR3 sequence: CASSVTSGSANEQFF. CDR3 sequence (DNA): TGCGCCAGCAGCGTAACTAGCGGGAGTGCGAATGAGCAGTTCTTC. This chain joins TRBV4-3 and TRBJ2-1; 11 nucleotides align to TRBD2. The CDR3 covers 15 residues. Germline V gene data show CDR1 as LGHNA and CDR2 as YSLEER. Losses at the gene ends were 5 bases for V and 7 bases for J; bases not matched to a gene: 7.

This clonotype appeared a few times. The chain links TRBV20-1 to TRBJ2-7, with 10 bases that match TRBD1. The CDR3 runs to 14 residues. The V gene end was trimmed by 4 bases and the J gene end by 4 bases; junction bases not matched to a gene: 7. CDR1 and CDR2 from the germline V gene are DFQATT and SNEGSKA (reference sequence). In DNA, the CDR3 is TGCAGTGCTATCCCGGGACAGGGGATTTACGAGCAGTACTTC. It is translated as CSAIPGQGIYEQYF.

The chain is built from TRBV24-1 and TRBJ2-7, with 7 bases identical to TRBD1. Trimming removed 9 bases from V and 3 bases from J; junction bases left unmatched: 7. The CDR3 consists of 13 residues. The germline V gene has CDR1 KGHDR and CDR2 SFDVKD. The chain's CDR3 is CATSYRGSYEQYF. DNA for the CDR3: TGTGCCACCTCATACAGGGGTAGCTACGAGCAGTACTTC.

The chain uses TRBV5-1 and TRBJ2-1; D is possibly TRBD2 (6 bases). The CDR3 extends over 13 amino acids. Trimming removed 6 bases from V and 8 bases from J, with 15 bases in between. Looked up from germline, CDR1 is SGHRS and CDR2 is YFSETQ. CDR3 residues: CASTSGGIDEQFF. In nucleotides, the CDR3 is TGCGCCAGCACGAGCGGAGGGATCGATGAGCAGTTCTTC.

This clonotype has only a few counts. The rearrangement uses TRBV20-1 and TRBJ2-1, with 12 bases fitting TRBD2. The germline V gene encodes CDR1 DFQATT and CDR2 SNEGSKA (reference sequence). The CDR3 sequence is 16 residues long. Trimming removed 7 bases from V and 7 bases from J; junction bases left unmatched: 14. CDR3 bases: TGCAGTGGTACAGCGACTAGCGGGAGATTGAGGAATGAGCAGTTCTTC. Residues: CSGTATSGRLRNEQFF.

This clonotype was recorded a few times. The CDR3 nucleotides read TGCGCCAGCAGCTTGGTACTAGCGGGAGAATACGGGGAGCTGTTTTTT. This sequence encodes CASSLVLAGEYGELFF. V gene TRBV5-1 combines with J gene TRBJ2-2, with 11 bases identical to TRBD2. Germline CDR1 is SGHRS and CDR2 is YFSETQ. The CDR3 runs to 16 residues. Germline trimming cut 0 bases from V and 7 bases from J; bases unmatched to any gene: 5.

Only a few counts were recorded for this clonotype. The gene calls are TRBV20-1 and TRBJ2-7; D may be TRBD2 (5 bases). The V end was cut by 6 bases, the J end by 4 bases, with 25 bases between. Looked up from germline, CDR1 is DFQATT and CDR2 is SNEGSKA (reference sequence). The CDR3 length is 16 residues. The CDR3 sequence: CSAFTRASHQSYEQYF. The CDR3 DNA reads as TGCAGTGCCTTTACTAGGGCCTCCCATCAGTCATACGAGCAGTACTTC.

The genes are TRBV15 and TRBJ2-1; the D gene is possibly TRBD2 (6 bases). From germline, CDR1 is LNHNV and CDR2 YYDKDF (reference sequence). V lost 1 base and J lost 1, with 8 bases in between. This CDR3 is built from 15 residues. CDR3 nucleotides: TGTGCCACCAGCAGAGGACGGGGGTCCTACAATGAGCAGTTCTTC. It translates to CATSRGRGSYNEQFF.

V usage is TRBV25-1 and J usage is TRBJ2-1; TRBD2 is a possible D gene (6 bases). V was trimmed by 4 bases and J by 5 bases, leaving 15 bases between them. Per germline, CDR1 MGHDK and CDR2 SYGVNS. The CDR3 is 15 residues long. The CDR3 loop reads CASSAIPGLNNEQFF. CDR3 DNA: TGTGCCAGCAGTGCGATCCCGGGACTTAACAATGAGCAGTTCTTC.

The chain couples TRBV6-5 to TRBJ2-3, with a possible D match to TRBD1 (5 bases). Trimming took 2 bases from V and 7 from J, leaving 13 bases between them. Germline V gene data show CDR1 as MNHEY and CDR2 as SVGAGI. This CDR3 has 14 amino acids. CDR3 in DNA: TGTGCCAGCAGTTACGGGGCAGCAGCTAATACGCAGTATTTT. It codes for CASSYGAAANTQYF.

There are many counts of this clonotype. J is TRBJ2-1 and V is TRBV20-1; perhaps TRBD2 as D (5 bases). The CDR3 is 12 residues long. The germline V and J ends were trimmed by 1 base and 4 bases, with 5 bases remaining between them. Germline V gene sequence: CDR1 DFQATT, CDR2 SNEGSKA (reference sequence). The CDR3 DNA reads as TGCAGTGCTAGAGGCGGGTACAATGAGCAGTTCTTC. Protein product: CSARGGYNEQFF.

The rearrangement joins TRBV5-1 to TRBJ2-1; D is unresolved. V was trimmed by 0 bases and J by 6 bases, leaving 13 bases between them. The CDR3 runs to 15 residues. CDR1 and CDR2 (germline): SGHRS, YFSETQ. The CDR3 sequence is CASSLAGPGGNEQFF. The CDR3 bases are TGCGCCAGCAGCTTGGCCGGGCCCGGCGGCAATGAGCAGTTCTTC.

The gene calls are TRBV2 and TRBJ2-1, with D unresolved. V was pared by 6 bases and J by 10 bases, with 10 bases between. Germline CDR1 and CDR2: SNHLY and FYNNEI. This CDR3 comprises 11 residues. The CDR3 loop is CASSPYQEQFF. The DNA of the CDR3 is TGTGCCAGCAGCCCATATCAGGAGCAGTTCTTC.

This chain joins TRBV27 and TRBJ2-7; D uncertain. The CDR3 runs to 13 residues. The germline V and J ends were trimmed by 11 bases and 6 bases, with 20 bases remaining between them. The germline CDR1 and CDR2 sequences are MNHEY and SMNVEV (reference sequence). CDR3 in DNA: TGTGCCGTCAGCAGTTCGCGTTTGGGCGAGCAGTACTTC. Its translation: CAVSSSRLGEQYF.

The rearrangement links TRBV29-1 to TRBJ2-7; D is possibly TRBD1 (6 bases). CDR3 length: 12 amino acids. Deletions cut 7 bases from V and 4 bases from J, with 14 bases between. Germline CDR1 reads SQVTM; CDR2 reads ANQGSEA. CDR3 sequence reads: CSAGDRWYEQYF. DNA of the CDR3: TGCAGCGCTGGTGACAGGTGGTACGAGCAGTACTTC.

This clonotype has at least ten counts. This chain links TRBV4-3 with TRBJ2-7, with D maybe TRBD2 (5 bases). With 0 bases removed from V and 12 bases from J, the gap between germline ends came to 18 bases. From germline, CDR1 is LGHNA and CDR2 YSLEER. The length of the CDR3 is 14 residues. Here the CDR3 DNA reads TGCGCCAGCAGCCAAGATATCGGACTGTCCGCGTGGTACTTC. Translating it yields CASSQDIGLSAWYF.

The rearrangement links TRBV20-1 to TRBJ2-7; D possibly uses TRBD1 or TRBD2 (5 bases each). This CDR3 is 13 amino acids long. The V end was cut by 7 bases, the J end by 1 base, with 14 bases between. Germline V gene data show CDR1 as DFQATT and CDR2 as SNEGSKA (reference sequence). For the CDR3, the DNA is TGCAGTGTCAGCCGGGACGGGTCCTACGAGCAGTACTTC. Its protein is CSVSRDGSYEQYF.

This clonotype was detected only a few times. This chain connects TRBV12-3 or TRBV12-4 to TRBJ1-2; 10 bases align to TRBD1. This CDR3 comprises 13 residues. V was clipped by 4 bases and J by 8 bases; unmatched bases: 4. The CDR3, as DNA: TGTGCCAGCAGTTCGGACAGGGGGTACGGCTACACCTTC. Protein sequence: CASSSDRGYGYTF.

This clonotype was picked up a small number of times. The chain links TRBV20-1 to TRBJ2-3; possible D gene TRBD2, 5 bases. The germline V gene has CDR1 DFQATT and CDR2 SNEGSKA (reference sequence). The CDR3 contains 12 residues. The CDR3 loop is CTARRTTDTQYF. The CDR3 DNA follows: TGCACCGCTAGGAGGACCACAGATACGCAGTATTTT.